This T cell receptor beta chain was identified in a study of blood T cell repertoires in COVID-19. As for the study in general: Samples of COVID-19 (acute and convalescent) were obtained from the United States, Italy and Spain. From T cells, B-cell-depleted T cells, or PBMCs came the material, which was cDNA or gDNA.

The germline V gene has CDR1 DFQATT and CDR2 SNEGSKA (reference sequence). The CDR3 is 14 amino acids. V was pared by 3 bases and J by 3 bases, with 12 bases between. Per the authors' pipeline: Amplification from reference gene primers served as the basis for estimated nucleated cell counts. Sequenced by immunoSEQ multiplex PCR; TCRdb stores in-frame clones only, minus some. V and J calls and clone size follow that table, whereas D and trimming were derived from the DNA. In the table there are approximately 200,000 clones, 70% to 85% of which are singletons. The sequenced sample was peripheral blood. This sequence was found in a human donor with acute or convalescent COVID-19. The donor label of this sample is uncertain. The J gene is TRBJ2-1, the V gene TRBV20-1; maybe TRBD2 (5 bases). The CDR3 reads CSASHSGIYNEQFF. The CDR3 DNA is TGCAGTGCTAGTCACAGCGGAATCTACAATGAGCAGTTCTTC.